A single sample gave rise to the 21 T cell receptor beta chains below, sequenced in a study of blood T cell repertoires in COVID-19. Data came from immunoSEQ multiplex PCR; TCRdb stores just in-frame clones and leaves some out. Of about 210,000 clones in the sample, around 83% were seen once. The specimen sequenced was peripheral blood. These receptors were collected from a woman aged 45-65 years with acute or convalescent COVID-19.

This chain connects TRBV28 to TRBJ1-3, with TRBD1 matching 7 bases. CDR1 and CDR2 (germline): MDHEN, SYDVKM. This CDR3 spans 16 amino acids. V lost 2 bases and J lost 2; bases outside the gene matches: 6. CDR3 coding DNA: TGTGCCAGCAGTTTAGGGGCCAGGGGGACTGGAAACACCATATATTTT. Translated: CASSLGARGTGNTIYF. Based on the CDR3 plus reference TRBV28 and TRBJ1-3, the full variable domain is DVKVTQSSRYLVKRTGEKVFLECVQDMDHENMFWYRQDPGLGLRLIYFSYDVKMKEKGDIPEGYSVSREKKERFSLILESASTNQTSMYLCASSLGARGTGNTIYFGEGSWLTVV.

The chain joins TRBV5-1 to TRBJ2-1, with TRBD2 matching over 11 bases. The junction had 7 bases not matched to a gene; V was cut back by 1 base and J by 7 bases. This CDR3 spans 16 amino acids. Germline V lookup: CDR1 SGHRS, CDR2 YFSETQ. The CDR3 DNA follows: TGCGCCAGCAGCTTGCAGGGGACTAGCGGCCTAAATGAGCAGTTCTTC. It yields the protein CASSLQGTSGLNEQFF.

The gene calls are TRBV15 and TRBJ2-7; 7 nucleotides align to TRBD1. V dropped 4 bases and J dropped 0; count of bases not matched to a gene: 6. This CDR3 contains 15 residues. Germline CDR1 reads LNHNV; CDR2 reads YYDKDF (reference sequence). DNA of the CDR3: TGTGCCACCAGCATGGGACAGACAAGCTCCTACGAGCAGTACTTC. Translating it yields CATSMGQTSSYEQYF.

This chain connects TRBV29-1 to TRBJ2-2, with 13 bases identical to TRBD2. The CDR3 runs to 17 residues. Germline V gene data show CDR1 as SQVTM and CDR2 as ANQGSEA. Trimming cost V 1 base and J 5 bases; bases outside gene matches: 7. CDR3 residues: CSVEGWTSGSSTGELFF. The DNA for the CDR3 is TGCAGCGTTGAAGGGTGGACTAGCGGGAGTTCTACCGGGGAGCTGTTTTTT.

Only one count was recorded for this clone. V is TRBV10-3 and J is TRBJ2-4; TRBD1 matches at 9 bases. The CDR3 consists of 15 residues. From germline, CDR1 is ENHRY and CDR2 SYGVKD. V shed 0 bases, J shed 4 bases, and the junction held 1 base outside the gene matches. The CDR3 DNA reads as TGTGCCATCAGTGAGTCGGGACAGGGTAAAAACATTCAGTACTTC. The encoded protein is CAISESGQGKNIQYF.

The J gene is TRBJ2-2, the V gene TRBV9; D is unresolved. CDR1 and CDR2 from the germline V gene are SGDLS and YYNGEE. CDR3 length: 15 residues. V was clipped by 1 base and J by 1 base, with 8 bases between them. Here the CDR3 DNA reads TGTGCCAGCAGCGTAACTTCGATGAACACCGGGGAGCTGTTTTTT. It specifies CASSVTSMNTGELFF.

The V call is TRBV5-1, the J call TRBJ1-5, with D possibly TRBD1 on 5 matching bases. Germline V gene data show CDR1 as SGHRS and CDR2 as YFSETQ. The CDR3 runs to 16 residues. The germline V and J ends were trimmed by 4 bases and 2 bases, with 16 bases remaining between them. CDR3 nucleotide sequence: TGCGCCAGCAGCCCATGGGGGGTGGTCGGCAATCAGCCCCAGCATTTT. Its protein is CASSPWGVVGNQPQHF.

The chain links TRBV28 to TRBJ2-1; possibly TRBD2 for D (6 bases). Germline CDR1 MDHEN, CDR2 SYDVKM. The CDR3 length is 16 residues. With 5 bases removed from V and 2 bases from J, the gap between germline ends came to 16 bases. The CDR3, as DNA: TGTGCCAGCAGTCCGAGGGACTTCCGACCCTACAATGAGCAGTTCTTC. It is translated as CASSPRDFRPYNEQFF. The variable domain in full, completed from reference TRBV28 and TRBJ2-1, reads DVKVTQSSRYLVKRTGEKVFLECVQDMDHENMFWYRQDPGLGLRLIYFSYDVKMKEKGDIPEGYSVSREKKERFSLILESASTNQTSMYLCASSPRDFRPYNEQFFGPGTRLTVL.

The chain couples TRBV5-5 to TRBJ2-7; the match to TRBD1 covers 8 bases. CDR1 is SGHKS and CDR2 is YYEKEE in the germline V gene (reference sequence). V dropped 1 base and J dropped 2; count of bases not matched to a gene: 14. The CDR3 length is 18 residues. CDR3 sequence: CASSLLGFWGTGTYEQYF. CDR3 bases: TGTGCCAGCAGCTTGCTTGGGTTTTGGGGGACAGGCACCTACGAGCAGTACTTC.

This clone was seen just once. This chain joins TRBV29-1 and TRBJ2-1, with 12 bases that match TRBD2. V lost 0 bases, J lost 6 bases, and 6 bases stayed unmatched. This CDR3 region has 16 residues. Germline V CDR1 and CDR2: SQVTM, ANQGSEA. The CDR3 nucleotides read TGCAGCGTTGAAGAGAGACTAGCGGGAGTAACCAATGAGCAGTTCTTC. This sequence encodes CSVEERLAGVTNEQFF.

The rearrangement links TRBV11-2 to TRBJ2-5, with 8 bases lining up with TRBD2. The CDR3 length is 14 residues. J lost 5 bases, V lost 5 bases, and 7 bases had no gene match. The germline V gene encodes CDR1 SGHAT and CDR2 FQNNGV. The CDR3 DNA reads TGTGCCAGCAGCGGGAGCGGGAGCGTGGAGACCCAGTACTTC. Its translation: CASSGSGSVETQYF.

The gene calls are TRBV11-2 and TRBJ2-3, with D hard to call. CDR3 length: 16 amino acids. Germline lookup yields CDR1 SGHAT and CDR2 FQNNGV. Trimming stripped 1 base from V and 0 bases from J, with 11 bases between. The CDR3 spells CASSLGPSVSTDTQYF. Here the CDR3 DNA reads TGTGCCAGCAGCTTAGGTCCCAGCGTTAGCACAGATACGCAGTATTTT.

This clone has only one observation. V and J are TRBV7-7 and TRBJ2-1; 12 nucleotides line up with TRBD1. This CDR3 has 16 amino acids. Germline V lookup: CDR1 SSHAT, CDR2 FNYEAQ (reference sequence). J gave up 7 bases and V 4 bases, and 8 bases lay outside the gene matches. CDR3 amino acids: CASSWGSGQGANEQFF. The CDR3 coding sequence is TGTGCCAGCAGCTGGGGGTCGGGACAGGGGGCTAATGAGCAGTTCTTC.

The chain carries TRBV5-1 and TRBJ1-2; D possibly corresponds to TRBD1 (5 bases). V shed 0 bases and J shed 4 bases, with 13 bases lying between them. Looked up from germline, CDR1 is SGHRS and CDR2 is YFSETQ. This CDR3 has 15 residues. CDR3 nucleotides: TGCGCCAGCAGCTTGGCTGGACAAATCTTCTATGGCTACACCTTC. Protein product: CASSLAGQIFYGYTF.

The V call is TRBV3-1 (or the pseudogene TRBV3-2), the J call TRBJ1-6; D uncertain. The germline V gene encodes CDR1 LGHDT and CDR2 YNNKEL (reference sequence). The V gene lost 2 bases and the J gene lost 6 bases, with 8 bases spanning the gap. The CDR3 runs 14 residues. In DNA, the CDR3 is TGTGCCAGCAGCCAAATTATCAGTAATTCACCCCTCCACTTT. Its translation: CASSQIISNSPLHF.

The chain employs TRBV14 and TRBJ2-5; 9 nucleotides line up with TRBD1. Looked up from germline, CDR1 is SGHDN and CDR2 is FVKESK. The J segment lost 3 bases and the V segment lost 2 bases, leaving 4 bases of the junction unmatched. This CDR3 has 15 residues. The CDR3 protein is CASSQIGTGKETQYF. As DNA, the CDR3 is TGTGCCAGCAGCCAAATAGGGACAGGGAAAGAGACCCAGTACTTC.

Note on this clone: Other DNA sequences of this sample code for an identical CDR3. The V call is TRBV2, the J call TRBJ2-7; D remains unclear. Germline CDR1 SNHLY, CDR2 FYNNEI. The germline V and J ends were trimmed by 2 bases and 3 bases, with 8 bases remaining between them. This CDR3 spans 13 amino acids. CDR3 nucleotides: TGTGCCAGCAGTGAACCCCTGAGCTACGAGCAGTACTTC. Encoded protein: CASSEPLSYEQYF.

The chain is built from TRBV5-4 and TRBJ1-6; D gene uncertain. The germline V gene has CDR1 SGHNT and CDR2 YYREEE (reference sequence). The CDR3 extends over 14 amino acids. V gave up 0 bases and J gave up 7 bases, with 8 bases separating them. The CDR3 is CASSLENLNSPLHF. CDR3 in DNA: TGTGCCAGCAGCTTGGAGAACTTAAATTCACCCCTCCACTTT.

V is TRBV3-1 (or the pseudogene TRBV3-2) and J is TRBJ2-7; TRBD2 aligns across 10 bases. The germline V gene encodes CDR1 LGHDT and CDR2 YNNKEL (reference sequence). CDR3 length: 14 amino acids. V shed 4 bases, J shed 7 bases, and the junction held 7 bases outside the gene matches. The CDR3 is CASSPSGRVREQYF. The DNA of the CDR3 is TGTGCCAGCAGCCCTAGCGGGAGAGTAAGGGAGCAGTACTTC.

This sequence joins TRBV5-4 and TRBJ1-4; 9 nucleotides match TRBD1. The length of the CDR3 is 15 residues. V trimming: 0 bases; J trimming: 8 bases; junction bases outside the gene matches: 5. CDR1 is SGHNT, CDR2 YYREEE, per germline (reference sequence). The CDR3 DNA reads TGTGCCAGCAGCTTGGCAGGGACAGGGACAGAAAAACTGTTTTTT. Protein sequence: CASSLAGTGTEKLFF.

The chain employs TRBV20-1 and TRBJ2-1; 11 positions agree with TRBD2. This CDR3 spans 16 amino acids. Germline-derived CDR1 and CDR2 are DFQATT and SNEGSKA (reference sequence). With V trimmed by 3 bases and J by 6 bases, 10 bases remained unmatched. This chain's CDR3 is CSASSGRASSPNEQFF. The CDR3 coding sequence is TGCAGTGCTAGTAGCGGGAGGGCGTCATCCCCCAATGAGCAGTTCTTC.